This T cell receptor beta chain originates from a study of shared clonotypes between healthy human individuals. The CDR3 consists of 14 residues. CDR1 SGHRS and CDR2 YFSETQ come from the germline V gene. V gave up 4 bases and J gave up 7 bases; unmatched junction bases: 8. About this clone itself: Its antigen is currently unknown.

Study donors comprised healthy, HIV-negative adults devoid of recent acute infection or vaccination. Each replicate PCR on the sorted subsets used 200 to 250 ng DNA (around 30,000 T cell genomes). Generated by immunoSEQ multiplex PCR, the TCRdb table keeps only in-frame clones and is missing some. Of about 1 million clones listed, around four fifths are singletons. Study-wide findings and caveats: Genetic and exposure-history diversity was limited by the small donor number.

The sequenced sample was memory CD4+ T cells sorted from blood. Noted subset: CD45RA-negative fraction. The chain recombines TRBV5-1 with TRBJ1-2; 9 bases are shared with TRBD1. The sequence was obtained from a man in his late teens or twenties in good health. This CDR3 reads CASSTGGQGGGYTF. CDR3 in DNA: TGCGCCAGCAGCACCGGGGGACAGGGTGGTGGCTACACCTTC.